This T cell receptor beta chain was sequenced in a study of CD8 T cells in Susac syndrome. After extraction with the RNeasy kit, 0.5 to 1 ug of the RNA was reverse transcribed using random hexamers. TCRdb passed the immunoSEQ multiplex PCR reads through MiXCR, listing each CDR3 protein once. This repertoire shows 200,000 or so distinct CDR3 sequences, 90% to 95% found once; its top ten account for 0.093%. The CDR3 runs to 14 residues. Germline lookup yields CDR1 SGHNT and CDR2 YYREEE (reference sequence). V trimming: 3 bases; J trimming: 6 bases; junction bases outside the gene matches: 3. Control patients had untreated stable or active relapsing-remitting multiple sclerosis by revised McDonald criteria. The CD8+ and CD4+ T cells were negatively isolated, with the TEMRA cells enriched by FACS.

Material for sequencing was CD4+ T cells from PBMCs. The chain employs TRBV5-4 and TRBJ1-6; 7 bases are a match to TRBD1. The receptor was isolated from a human donor with multiple sclerosis. In DNA form, the CDR3 reads TGTGCCAGCAGCTCACAGGGGATTAATTCACCCCTCCACTTT. Translation: CASSSQGINSPLHF.